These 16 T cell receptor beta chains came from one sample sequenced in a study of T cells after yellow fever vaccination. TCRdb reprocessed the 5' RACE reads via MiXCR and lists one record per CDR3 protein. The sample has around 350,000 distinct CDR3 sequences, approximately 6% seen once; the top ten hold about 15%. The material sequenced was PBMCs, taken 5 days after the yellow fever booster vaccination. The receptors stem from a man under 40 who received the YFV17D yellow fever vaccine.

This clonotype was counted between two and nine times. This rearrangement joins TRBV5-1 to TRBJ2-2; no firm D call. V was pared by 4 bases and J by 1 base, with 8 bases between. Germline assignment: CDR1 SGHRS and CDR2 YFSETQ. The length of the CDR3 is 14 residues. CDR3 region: CASSPQVNTGELFF. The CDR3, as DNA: TGCGCCAGCAGCCCCCAGGTGAACACCGGGGAGCTGTTTTTT.

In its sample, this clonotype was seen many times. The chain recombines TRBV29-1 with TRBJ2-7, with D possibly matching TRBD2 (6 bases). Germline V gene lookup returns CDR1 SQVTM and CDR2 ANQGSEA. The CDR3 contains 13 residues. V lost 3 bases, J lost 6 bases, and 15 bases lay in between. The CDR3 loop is CSVEPLGGGEQYF. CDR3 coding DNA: TGCAGCGTTGAGCCGTTGGGGGGTGGCGAGCAGTACTTC.

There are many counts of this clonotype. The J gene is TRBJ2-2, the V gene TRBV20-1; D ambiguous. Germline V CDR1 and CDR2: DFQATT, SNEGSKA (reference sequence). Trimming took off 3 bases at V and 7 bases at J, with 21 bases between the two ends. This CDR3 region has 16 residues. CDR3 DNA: TGCAGTGCTAGTCCGCCTTTGGGTACCAAGGGCGGGGAGCTGTTTTTT. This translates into CSASPPLGTKGGELFF.

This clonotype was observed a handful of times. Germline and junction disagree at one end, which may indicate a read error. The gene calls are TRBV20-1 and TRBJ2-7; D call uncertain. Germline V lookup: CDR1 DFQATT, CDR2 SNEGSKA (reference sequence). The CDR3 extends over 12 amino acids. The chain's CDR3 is CSAKTPSNEQYF. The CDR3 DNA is TGCAGTGCTAAGACACCCTCCAACGAGCAGTACTTC.

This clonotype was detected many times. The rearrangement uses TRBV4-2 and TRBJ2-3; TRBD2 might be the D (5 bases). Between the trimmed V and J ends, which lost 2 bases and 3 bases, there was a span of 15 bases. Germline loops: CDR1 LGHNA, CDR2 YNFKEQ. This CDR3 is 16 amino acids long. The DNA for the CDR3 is TGTGCCAGCAGCCAATTATTATTCCGGGAAACAGATACGCAGTATTTT. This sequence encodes CASSQLLFRETDTQYF.

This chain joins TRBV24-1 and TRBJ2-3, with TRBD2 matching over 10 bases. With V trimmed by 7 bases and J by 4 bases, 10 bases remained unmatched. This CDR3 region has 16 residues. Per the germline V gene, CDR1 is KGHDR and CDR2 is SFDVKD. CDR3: CATSSRLAGLADTQYF. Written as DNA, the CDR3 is TGTGCCACCAGCTCGAGACTAGCGGGTCTCGCAGATACGCAGTATTTT.

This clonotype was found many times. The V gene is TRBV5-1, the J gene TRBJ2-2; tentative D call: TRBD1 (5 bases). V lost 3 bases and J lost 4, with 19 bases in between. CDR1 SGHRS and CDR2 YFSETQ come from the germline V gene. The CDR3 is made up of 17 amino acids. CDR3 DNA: TGCGCCAGCAGCTCCATTACCGGACACACTTCCACCGGGGAGCTGTTTTTT. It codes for CASSSITGHTSTGELFF.

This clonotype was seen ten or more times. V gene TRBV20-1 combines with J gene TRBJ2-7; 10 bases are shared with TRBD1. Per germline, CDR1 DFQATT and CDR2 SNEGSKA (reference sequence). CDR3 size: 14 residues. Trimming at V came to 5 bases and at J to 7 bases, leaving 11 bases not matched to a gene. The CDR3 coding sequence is TGCAGTGCTGAAACCGGGACAGGGGCCTTGGAGCAGTACTTC. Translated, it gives CSAETGTGALEQYF.

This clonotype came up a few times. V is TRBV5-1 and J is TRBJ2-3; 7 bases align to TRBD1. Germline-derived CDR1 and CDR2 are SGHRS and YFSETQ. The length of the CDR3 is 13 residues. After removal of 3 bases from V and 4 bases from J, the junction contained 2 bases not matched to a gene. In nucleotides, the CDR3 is TGCGCCAGCAGCTGGGACAGTTCAGATACGCAGTATTTT. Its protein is CASSWDSSDTQYF.

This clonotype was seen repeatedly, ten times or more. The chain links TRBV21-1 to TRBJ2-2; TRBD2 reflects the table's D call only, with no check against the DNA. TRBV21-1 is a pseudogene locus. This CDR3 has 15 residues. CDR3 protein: CASSNGTANTGELFF. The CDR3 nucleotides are TGTGCCAGCAGCAACGGGACTGCGAACACCGGGGAGCTGTTTTTT.

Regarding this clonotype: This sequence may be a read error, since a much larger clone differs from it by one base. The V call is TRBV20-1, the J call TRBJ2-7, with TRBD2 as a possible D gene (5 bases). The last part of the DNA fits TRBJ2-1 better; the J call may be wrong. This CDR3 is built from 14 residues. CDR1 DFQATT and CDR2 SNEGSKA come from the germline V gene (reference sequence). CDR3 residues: CSAIRRQEDYEQFF. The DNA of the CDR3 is TGCAGTGCTATTCGTCGGCAGGAGGATTACGAGCAGTTCTTC.

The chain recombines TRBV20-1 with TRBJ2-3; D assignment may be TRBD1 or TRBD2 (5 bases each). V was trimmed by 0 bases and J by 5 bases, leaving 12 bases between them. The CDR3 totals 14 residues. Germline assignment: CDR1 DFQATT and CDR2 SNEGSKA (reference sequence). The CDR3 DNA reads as TGCAGTGCTAGAGATCCCCGGGGACGAGATACGCAGTATTTT. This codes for CSARDPRGRDTQYF.

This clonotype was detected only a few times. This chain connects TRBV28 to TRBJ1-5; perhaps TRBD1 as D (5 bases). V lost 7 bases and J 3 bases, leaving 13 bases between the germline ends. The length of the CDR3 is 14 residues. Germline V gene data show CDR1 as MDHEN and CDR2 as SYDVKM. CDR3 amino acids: CASTPLGTNQPQHF. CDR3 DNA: TGTGCCAGCACCCCGCTCGGGACCAATCAGCCCCAGCATTTT.

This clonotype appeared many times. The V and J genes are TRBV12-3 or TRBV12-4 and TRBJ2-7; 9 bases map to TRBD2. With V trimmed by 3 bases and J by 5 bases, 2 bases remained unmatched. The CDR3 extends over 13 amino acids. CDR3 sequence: CASSFAGGHEQYF. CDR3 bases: TGTGCCAGCAGTTTCGCGGGAGGGCACGAGCAGTACTTC.

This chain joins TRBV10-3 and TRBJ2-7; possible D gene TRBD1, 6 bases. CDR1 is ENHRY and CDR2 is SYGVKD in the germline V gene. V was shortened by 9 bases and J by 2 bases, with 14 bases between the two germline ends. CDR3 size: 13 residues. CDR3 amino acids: CAIGTLSPYEQYF. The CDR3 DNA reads TGTGCCATAGGGACACTGAGCCCCTACGAGCAGTACTTC.

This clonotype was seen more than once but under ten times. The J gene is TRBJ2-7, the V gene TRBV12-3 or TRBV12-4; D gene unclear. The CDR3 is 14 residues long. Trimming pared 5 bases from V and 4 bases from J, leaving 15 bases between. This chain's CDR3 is CASSPSALRYEQYF. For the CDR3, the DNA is TGTGCCAGCAGTCCTTCAGCGCTGCGGTACGAGCAGTACTTC.